These T cell receptor beta chains were read from a single sample in a study of blood T cell repertoires in COVID-19. The repertoire was sequenced with immunoSEQ multiplex PCR; TCRdb's copy has only in-frame clones and lacks some. The table lists about 190,000 clones, about 85% of them singletons. Sequenced sample: PBMCs or T cells enriched from blood (not recorded which). Receptors were obtained from a woman aged 40 to 50 in a cohort exposed to, infected with or recovered from COVID-19 (not recorded which). The CDR3 runs from the conserved cysteine through the conserved F or W. The D gene is left open where the match is weak. Expanded clones get a size class; other rows say once, few or many, or leave the size out.

v_call	d_call	clone_size	j_call	cdr3_aa	cdr3_nt
TRBV9	TRBD1	-	TRBJ2-5	CASSVVGTGGQETQYF	TGTGCCAGCAGCGTAGTAGGGACAGGGGGCCAGGAGACCCAGTACTTC
TRBV5-5	TRBD1	-	TRBJ2-7	CASSSAAGTGIYEQYF	TGTGCCAGCAGCTCTGCTGCCGGGACAGGGATCTACGAGCAGTACTTC
TRBV5-1	-	once	TRBJ2-5	CASSLGGPGETQYF	TGCGCCAGCAGCTTGGGAGGGCCGGGAGAGACCCAGTACTTC
TRBV20-1	TRBD1	-	TRBJ2-7	CSASPSDRAYSYEQYF	TGCAGTGCTAGTCCGTCGGACAGGGCCTACTCCTACGAGCAGTACTTC
TRBV6-1	-	-	TRBJ1-6	CASSELRSAESYNSPLHF	TGTGCCAGCAGTGAACTCAGATCGGCGGAATCTTATAATTCACCCCTCCACTTT
TRBV7-9	TRBD2	once	TRBJ2-1	CASSSLTSGWYNEQFF	TGTGCCAGCAGCTCCCTGACTAGCGGGTGGTACAATGAGCAGTTCTTC
TRBV19	-	many	TRBJ1-1	CASSHRNTEAFF	TGTGCCAGTAGTCACAGGAACACTGAAGCTTTCTTT
TRBV4-1	TRBD1	once	TRBJ2-7	CASSQFGTGDEQYF	TGCGCCAGCAGCCAATTCGGGACAGGGGACGAGCAGTACTTC
TRBV24-1	TRBD1	few	TRBJ2-2	CATSDSDRGNTGELFF	TGTGCCACCAGTGACTCGGACAGGGGGAACACCGGGGAGCTGTTTTTT
TRBV4-1	TRBD1	-	TRBJ2-7	CASSSRQGAYEQYF	TGCGCCAGCAGCTCCCGACAGGGAGCCTACGAGCAGTACTTC
TRBV19	TRBD2	-	TRBJ2-1	CASSISGLAGVNEQFF	TGTGCCAGTAGTATATCGGGACTAGCGGGGGTCAATGAGCAGTTCTTC
TRBV5-1	-	once	TRBJ1-2	CASSPDVADGYTF	TGCGCCAGCAGCCCCGACGTTGCGGATGGCTACACCTTC
TRBV27	-	-	TRBJ2-7	CASSLSTGVEAYEQYF	TGTGCCAGCAGTTTATCGACGGGAGTAGAGGCCTACGAGCAGTACTTC
TRBV6-5	TRBD1	-	TRBJ1-4	CASTRTGNGNEKLFF	TGTGCCAGCACCCGGACAGGGAACGGTAATGAAAAACTGTTTTTT
TRBV6-2/TRBV6-3	-	-	TRBJ2-3	CASSYLGGSTDTQYF	TGTGCCAGCAGTTACCTGGGCGGGAGCACAGATACGCAGTATTTT
TRBV9	TRBD1	-	TRBJ1-2	CASSVRGTNYGYTF	TGTGCCAGCAGCGTCAGGGGGACTAACTATGGCTACACCTTC
TRBV18	-	-	TRBJ2-3	CASSPDGSLTDTQYF	TGTGCCAGCTCACCCGACGGGTCACTTACAGATACGCAGTATTTT
TRBV24-1	-	once	TRBJ1-5	CATSDSRQGGNQPQHF	TGTGCCACCAGTGATTCTAGGCAGGGCGGCAATCAGCCCCAGCATTTT
TRBV10-3	-	-	TRBJ1-1	CAISGLTAGPNTEAFF	TGTGCCATCAGTGGTCTAACCGCGGGGCCGAACACTGAAGCTTTCTTT